This T cell receptor beta chain is drawn from a study of beta chain features in type 1 diabetes. Study in general: Sorted cells examined across all samples numbered roughly 100 million. Study conclusions and caveats: PCR, the amplification step, might favor shorter templates, equally in patients and controls.

This clone has just a few counts. Its antigen remains unidentified. CDR1 is SGHTA, CDR2 FQGNSA, per germline. The CDR3 is 14 amino acids. V trimming: 4 bases; J trimming: 0 bases; junction bases outside the gene matches: 3. Every isolated RNA sample was fully reverse transcribed, so sequencing captured expressed TCRB transcripts. The repertoire was sequenced with immunoSEQ multiplex PCR; TCRdb's copy has only in-frame clones and lacks some. Of fewer than 200,000 clones listed, about 8.1% are singletons. The receptor comes from a man aged 18 to 29 in good health. The rearrangement uses TRBV7-2 and TRBJ2-7; 7 positions match TRBD1. Sequenced sample: central memory CD4+ T cells from blood. CDR3 coding DNA: TGTGCCAGCAGCTCGGGACAGTACTCCTACGAGCAGTACTTC. This encodes CASSSGQYSYEQYF.